This TCR beta chain was recorded in a study of tumor and adjacent non-tumor tissue in lung cancer. Background on the study: Patients comprised eleven to twelve adenocarcinoma, a couple of squamous cell carcinoma and 1 small cell lung cancer. The patients, 10 men and a handful of women, were roughly 30 to 80 with stage I to III disease. Samples averaged about 3.8 million productive TCRbeta reads each.

Three rounds of nested PCR, following a modified ARM-PCR protocol, produced the TCRbeta library. TCRdb ran MiXCR on the multiplex PCR reads and lists one entry per CDR3 protein. This sample has tens of thousands of distinct CDR3 sequences, with about 80% found just once. This CDR3 is 19 amino acids long. This clonotype came up a few times. This sample's RNA came from whole unsorted tissue. Donors were chemotherapy-naive, newly diagnosed lung cancer surgical patients in China, August–November 2014. This chain connects TRBV21-1 to TRBJ2-2; the table names TRBD1, a call not compared with the DNA. TRBV21-1 is given as a pseudogene. Source material: lung tumor tissue. This clonotype was obtained from a man in his sixties with non-small cell lung cancer. The chain's CDR3 is CASSPTDRETSSVSGELFF. The CDR3 DNA is TGTGCCAGCAGCCCAACCGACAGGGAAACGTCGTCCGTATCCGGGGAGCTGTTTTTT.